This entry describes one T cell receptor (beta chain). Original methodology: Counts of nucleated cells, estimated from reference gene primer amplification, were obtained. The assay was immunoSEQ multiplex PCR, and TCRdb's table has in-frame clones only and misses some. V and J calls plus clone size are reproduced from that table; the DNA served to infer D and trimming. The sample lists 290,000 or so clones, around 87% occurring once. The data belong to a study of blood T cell repertoires in COVID-19. On the study more broadly: T cells, B-cell-depleted T cells, or PBMCs supplied cDNA or gDNA.

Trimming shortened V by 4 bases and J by 6 bases, and 13 bases separated the two germline ends. The germline V gene encodes CDR1 SNHLY and CDR2 FYNNEI. The CDR3 runs 15 residues. The chain is built from TRBV2 and TRBJ1-6; weak D call: TRBD1 (6 bases). Sequenced sample: peripheral blood. This clonotype was sampled from a man aged 18 to 30 with active or convalescent COVID-19. In DNA, the CDR3 is TGTGCCAGCAGTGTAATAGGACAGAGTAATTCACCCCTCCACTTT. It codes for CASSVIGQSNSPLHF.